The 9 T cell receptor beta chains below all came from one sample that was sequenced in a study of radiation and T cells in renal cell carcinoma. Sequencing used immunoSEQ multiplex PCR; TCRdb keeps in-frame clones, though not all of them. The sample lists fewer than 150,000 clones, roughly 91% seen once, with 5.8% in the top ten. Specified time point: blood 2 weeks post-SBRT. Treatment reported: 15 Gy SBRT to primary tumor, nephrectomy 4 weeks later. Specimen: blood, collected from a patient whose treatment included radiotherapy and nephrectomy. All receptors come from a woman between 65 and 79 years old with renal cell carcinoma.

The rearrangement joins TRBV9 to TRBJ2-7, with D perhaps TRBD1 or TRBD2 (7 bases each). The CDR3 sequence is 13 residues long. V lost 4 bases and J 7 bases, leaving 15 bases between the germline ends. CDR1 and CDR2 from the germline V gene are SGDLS and YYNGEE. The CDR3 protein is CASSTIRGGEQYF. In nucleotides, the CDR3 is TGTGCCAGCAGCACCATCAGGGGGGGTGAGCAGTACTTC.

The V gene is TRBV5-5, the J gene TRBJ1-5; D is unclear. CDR1 is SGHKS, CDR2 YYEKEE, per germline (reference sequence). The CDR3 is 14 amino acids. The V and J ends lost 2 bases and 5 bases respectively, with 11 bases between them. The CDR3 bases are TGTGCCAGCAGCTTCCGACAAGAGCATCAGCCCCAGCATTTT. The encoded protein is CASSFRQEHQPQHF.

The J gene is TRBJ1-6, the V gene TRBV7-2; D might be TRBD1 (5 bases). V was pared by 6 bases and J by 0 bases, with 6 bases between. Per the germline V gene, CDR1 is SGHTA and CDR2 is FQGNSA. The CDR3 runs to 14 residues. The CDR3 DNA reads as TGTGCCAGCAGACAGGACTCCTATAATTCACCCCTCCACTTT. This translates into CASRQDSYNSPLHF. The variable domain in full, completed from reference TRBV7-2 and TRBJ1-6, reads GAGVSQSPSNKVTEKGKDVELRCDPISGHTALYWYRQSLGQGLEFLIYFQGNSAPDKSGLPSDRFSAERTGGSVSTLTIQRTQQEDSAVYLCASRQDSYNSPLHFGNGTRLTVT.

The V call is TRBV30, the J call TRBJ2-7; D tentatively reads TRBD1 or TRBD2 (6 bases each). CDR1 and CDR2 from the germline V gene are GTSNPN and SVGIG (reference sequence). The CDR3 length is 18 residues. Trimming left V 0 bases short and J 7 bases short, with 28 bases between. This CDR3 is CAWSVRGAGLAYFREQYF. The CDR3, as DNA: TGTGCCTGGAGTGTAAGGGGGGCAGGACTTGCGTATTTTCGGGAGCAGTACTTC.

The chain uses TRBV5-1 and TRBJ2-5; possibly TRBD2 for D (6 bases). This CDR3 is built from 16 residues. CDR1 SGHRS and CDR2 YFSETQ come from the germline V gene. The V end was cut by 4 bases, the J end by 7 bases, with 23 bases between. The CDR3 nucleotides are TGCGCCAGCAGCAGCTTCCCGGGACTGGAGACGGGGACCCAGTACTTC. Amino acids: CASSSFPGLETGTQYF.

V and J are TRBV19 and TRBJ1-1; D gene uncertain. Deletions cut 3 bases from V and 1 base from J, with 12 bases between. The CDR3 is 15 residues long. CDR1 is LNHDA, CDR2 SQIVND, per germline (reference sequence). CDR3 protein: CASSITAGRNTEAFF. The CDR3 DNA reads as TGTGCCAGTAGTATCACCGCCGGTCGGAACACTGAAGCTTTCTTT.

In this sample, this clone turned up a few times. V is TRBV2 and J is TRBJ2-1; 10 positions agree with TRBD2. The CDR3 has 16 residues. CDR1 is SNHLY, CDR2 FYNNEI, per germline. V dropped 3 bases and J dropped 8; count of bases not matched to a gene: 10. CDR3 protein: CASSDQIAGGGDEQFF. Here the CDR3 DNA reads TGTGCCAGCAGTGATCAAATAGCGGGGGGCGGAGATGAGCAGTTCTTC. The full variable domain, in which reference TRBV2 and TRBJ2-1 provide the parts outside the CDR3, is EPEVTQTPSHQVTQMGQEVILRCVPISNHLYFYWYRQILGQKVEFLVSFYNNEISEKSEIFDDQFSVERPDGSNFTLKIRSTKLEDSAMYFCASSDQIAGGGDEQFFGPGTRLTVL.

For the CDR3, the DNA is TGTGCCAGCAGTCACGGGCGGGGGAGCTACAATGAGCAGTTCTTC. It codes for CASSHGRGSYNEQFF. The rearrangement links TRBV6-5 to TRBJ2-1; TRBD2 matches 7 bases. Germline lookup yields CDR1 MNHEY and CDR2 SVGAGI. With V trimmed by 5 bases and J by 3 bases, 7 bases remained unmatched. The CDR3 sequence is 15 residues long.

The chain employs TRBV18 and TRBJ1-1; 12 nucleotides match TRBD1. V was pared by 6 bases and J by 0 bases, with 5 bases of the junction left unmatched. Germline V CDR1 and CDR2: KGHSH, LQKENI. The CDR3 extends over 16 amino acids. The CDR3 DNA is TGTGCCAGCTCTCCGGGACAGGGGGCAATGAACACTGAAGCTTTCTTT. It translates to CASSPGQGAMNTEAFF.